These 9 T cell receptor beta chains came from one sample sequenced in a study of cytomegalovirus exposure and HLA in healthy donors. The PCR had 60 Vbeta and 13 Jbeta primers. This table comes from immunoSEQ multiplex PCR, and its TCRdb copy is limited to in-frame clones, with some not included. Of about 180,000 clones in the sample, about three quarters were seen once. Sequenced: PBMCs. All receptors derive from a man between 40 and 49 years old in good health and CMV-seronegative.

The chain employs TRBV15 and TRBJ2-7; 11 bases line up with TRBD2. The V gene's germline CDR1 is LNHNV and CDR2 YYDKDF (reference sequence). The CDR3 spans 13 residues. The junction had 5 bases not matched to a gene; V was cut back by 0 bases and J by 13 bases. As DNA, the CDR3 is TGTGCCACCAGCAGAGATACTAGCGGGAGTTATTACTTC. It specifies CATSRDTSGSYYF.

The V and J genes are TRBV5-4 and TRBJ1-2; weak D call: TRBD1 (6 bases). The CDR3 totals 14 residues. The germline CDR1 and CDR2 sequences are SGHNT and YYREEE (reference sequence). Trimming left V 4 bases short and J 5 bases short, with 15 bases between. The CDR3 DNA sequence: TGTGCCAGCAGCGGGACACAGGGATTGTATGGCTACACCTTC. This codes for CASSGTQGLYGYTF.

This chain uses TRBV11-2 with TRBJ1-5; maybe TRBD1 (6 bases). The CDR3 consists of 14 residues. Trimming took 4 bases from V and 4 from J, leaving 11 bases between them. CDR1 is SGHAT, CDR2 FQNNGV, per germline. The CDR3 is CASSSDRLNQPQHF. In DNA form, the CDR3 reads TGTGCCAGCAGCTCTGACAGGCTAAATCAGCCCCAGCATTTT.

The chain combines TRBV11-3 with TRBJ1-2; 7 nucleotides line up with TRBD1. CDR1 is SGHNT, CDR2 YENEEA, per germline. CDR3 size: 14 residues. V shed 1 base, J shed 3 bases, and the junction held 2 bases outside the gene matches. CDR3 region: CASSLVTGDYGYTF. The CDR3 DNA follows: TGTGCCAGCAGCTTAGTCACAGGGGACTATGGCTACACCTTC.

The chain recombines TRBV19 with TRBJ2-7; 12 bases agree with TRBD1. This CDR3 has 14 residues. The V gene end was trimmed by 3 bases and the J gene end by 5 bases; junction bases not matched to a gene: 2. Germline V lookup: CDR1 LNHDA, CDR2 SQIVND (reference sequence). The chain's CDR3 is CASSMGQGANEQYF. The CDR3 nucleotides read TGTGCCAGTAGTATGGGACAGGGGGCAAACGAGCAGTACTTC.

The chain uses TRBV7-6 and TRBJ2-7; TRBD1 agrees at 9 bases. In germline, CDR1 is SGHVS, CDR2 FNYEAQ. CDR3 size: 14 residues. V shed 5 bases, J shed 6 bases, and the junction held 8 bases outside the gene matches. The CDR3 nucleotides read TGTGCCAGCAGCCGGGGACAGGGCAGGAGCGAGCAGTACTTC. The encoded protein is CASSRGQGRSEQYF. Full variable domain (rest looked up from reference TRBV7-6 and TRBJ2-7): GAGVSQSPRYKVTKRGQDVALRCDPISGHVSLYWYRQALGQGPEFLTYFNYEAQQDKSGLPNDRFSAERPEGSISTLTIQRTEQRDSAMYRCASSRGQGRSEQYFGPGTRLTVT.

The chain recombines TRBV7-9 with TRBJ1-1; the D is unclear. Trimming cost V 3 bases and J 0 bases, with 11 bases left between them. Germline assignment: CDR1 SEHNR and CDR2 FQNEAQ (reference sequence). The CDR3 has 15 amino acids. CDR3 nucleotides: TGTGCCAGCAGCTTGGCATACTACATGAACACTGAAGCTTTCTTT. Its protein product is CASSLAYYMNTEAFF. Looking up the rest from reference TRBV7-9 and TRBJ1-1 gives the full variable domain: DTGVSQNPRHKITKRGQNVTFRCDPISEHNRLYWYRQTLGQGPEFLTYFQNEAQLEKSRLLSDRFSAERPKGSFSTLEIQRTEQGDSAMYLCASSLAYYMNTEAFFGQGTRLTVV.

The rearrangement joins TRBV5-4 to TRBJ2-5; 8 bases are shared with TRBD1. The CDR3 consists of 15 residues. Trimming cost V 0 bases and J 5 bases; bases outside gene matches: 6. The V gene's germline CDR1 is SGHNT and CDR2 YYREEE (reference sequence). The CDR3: CASSLGTGRGETQYF. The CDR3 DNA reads TGTGCCAGCAGCTTGGGGACAGGGCGTGGTGAGACCCAGTACTTC.

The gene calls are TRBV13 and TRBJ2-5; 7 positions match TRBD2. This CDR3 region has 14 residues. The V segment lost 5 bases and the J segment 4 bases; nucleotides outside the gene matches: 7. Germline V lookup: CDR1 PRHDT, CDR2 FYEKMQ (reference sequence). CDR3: CASSPRLARETQYF. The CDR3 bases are TGTGCCAGCAGCCCACGACTAGCTCGAGAGACCCAGTACTTC.